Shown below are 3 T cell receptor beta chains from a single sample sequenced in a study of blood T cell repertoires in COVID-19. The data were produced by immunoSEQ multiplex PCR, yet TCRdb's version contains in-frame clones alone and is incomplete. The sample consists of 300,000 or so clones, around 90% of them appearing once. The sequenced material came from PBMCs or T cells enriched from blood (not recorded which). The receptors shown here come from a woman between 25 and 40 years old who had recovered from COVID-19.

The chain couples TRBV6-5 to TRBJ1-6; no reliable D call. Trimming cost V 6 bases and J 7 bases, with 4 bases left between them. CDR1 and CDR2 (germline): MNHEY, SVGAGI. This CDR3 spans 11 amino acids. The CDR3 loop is CASRQNSPLHF. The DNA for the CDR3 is TGTGCCAGCAGACAGAATTCACCCCTCCACTTT.

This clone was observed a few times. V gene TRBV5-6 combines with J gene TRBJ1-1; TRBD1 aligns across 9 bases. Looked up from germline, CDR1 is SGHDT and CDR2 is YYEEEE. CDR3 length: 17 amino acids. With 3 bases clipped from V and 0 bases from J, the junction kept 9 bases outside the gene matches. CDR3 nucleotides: TGTGCCAGCAGCTATGTCGGACAGGGGAACATGAACACTGAAGCTTTCTTT. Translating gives CASSYVGQGNMNTEAFF.

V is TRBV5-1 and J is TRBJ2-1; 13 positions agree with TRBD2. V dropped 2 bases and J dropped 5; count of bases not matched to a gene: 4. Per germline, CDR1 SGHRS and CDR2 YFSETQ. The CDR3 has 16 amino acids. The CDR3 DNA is TGCGCCAGCAGCTTCGAGACTAGCGGGGGGCACAATGAGCAGTTCTTC. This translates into CASSFETSGGHNEQFF. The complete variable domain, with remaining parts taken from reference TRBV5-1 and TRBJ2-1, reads KAGVTQTPRYLIKTRGQQVTLSCSPISGHRSVSWYQQTPGQGLQFLFEYFSETQRNKGNFPGRFSGRQFSNSRSEMNVSTLELGDSALYLCASSFETSGGHNEQFFGPGTRLTVL.